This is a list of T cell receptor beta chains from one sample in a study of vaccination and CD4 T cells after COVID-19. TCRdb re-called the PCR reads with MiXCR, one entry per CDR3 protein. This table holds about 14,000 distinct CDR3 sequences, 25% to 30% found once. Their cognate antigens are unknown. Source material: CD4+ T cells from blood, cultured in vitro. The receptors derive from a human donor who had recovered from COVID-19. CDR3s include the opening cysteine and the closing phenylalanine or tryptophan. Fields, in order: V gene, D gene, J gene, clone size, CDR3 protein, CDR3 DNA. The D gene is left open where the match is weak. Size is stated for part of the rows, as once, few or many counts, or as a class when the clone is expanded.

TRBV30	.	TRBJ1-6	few	CAWSGAEVQLGSSPLHF	TGTGCCTGGAGTGGGGCGGAGGTGCAATTAGGGTCTTCACCCCTCCACTTT
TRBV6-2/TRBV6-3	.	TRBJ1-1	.	CASSYGQENTEAFF	TGTGCCAGCAGTTATGGGCAGGAGAACACTGAAGCTTTCTTT
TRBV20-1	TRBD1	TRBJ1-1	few	CSATPDRGGTEAFF	TGCAGTGCTACCCCGGACAGGGGTGGGACTGAAGCTTTCTTT
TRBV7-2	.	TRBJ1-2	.	CASSQCRGANYGYTF	TGTGCCAGCAGCCAGTGCCGAGGGGCTAACTATGGCTACACCTTC
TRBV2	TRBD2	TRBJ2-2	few	CASGTSDTGELFF	TGTGCCAGCGGGACTAGCGATACCGGGGAGCTGTTTTTT
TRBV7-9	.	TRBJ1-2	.	CASSLVGQGSLYGYTF	TGTGCCAGCAGCTTAGTAGGGCAGGGGTCCCTTTATGGCTACACCTTC
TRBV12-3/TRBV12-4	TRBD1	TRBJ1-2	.	CASSFRATGGDGYTF	TGTGCCAGCAGTTTTAGGGCTACAGGGGGCGATGGCTACACCTTC
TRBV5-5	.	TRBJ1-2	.	CASSSSLDRRGYTF	TGTGCCAGCAGCAGCTCTTTGGACCGGAGGGGCTACACCTTC
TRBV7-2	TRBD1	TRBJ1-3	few	CASSLVGQLSGNTIYF	TGTGCCAGCAGCTTAGTGGGACAGCTCTCTGGAAACACCATATATTTT
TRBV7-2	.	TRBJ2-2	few	CASSLQDGTGELFF	TGTGCCAGCAGCTTACAGGATGGTACCGGGGAGCTGTTTTTT
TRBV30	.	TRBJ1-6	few	CAWTRGPTNTQTLHF	TGTGCCTGGACCCGAGGACCGACGAACACCCAGACCCTCCACTTT
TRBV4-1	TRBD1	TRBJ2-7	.	CASSQSVTDRKYF	TGCGCCAGCAGCCAATCGGTTACGGACAGGAAGTACTTC
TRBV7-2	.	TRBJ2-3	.	CASSLALRGSTDTQYF	TGTGCCAGCAGCTTAGCTCTTCGAGGGAGCACAGATACGCAGTATTTT
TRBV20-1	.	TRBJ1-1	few	CSARDIKDTYTEAFF	TGCAGTGCTAGAGATATTAAGGACACATACACTGAAGCTTTCTTT
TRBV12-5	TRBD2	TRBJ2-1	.	CASGLVLTSGGNEQFF	TGTGCTAGTGGTTTGGTATTGACTAGCGGGGGTAATGAGCAGTTCTTC
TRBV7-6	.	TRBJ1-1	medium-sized	CASSLDRALGTEAFF	TGTGCCAGCAGCTTAGACAGGGCCTTGGGCACTGAAGCTTTCTTT